This entry lists 28 T cell receptor beta chains sequenced from one sample in a study of T-cell reconstitution after alpha-beta-depleted transplantation in children. Unique molecular identifiers were incorporated into the prepared TCRbeta library. TCRdb ran MiXCR on the PCR reads and lists one entry per CDR3 protein. Of 610,000 or so distinct CDR3 sequences listed, over 20% were seen once; the top ten hold 36%. Sequenced material: PBMCs, taken before TCRalphabeta/CD19-depleted stem cell transplant. The receptors come from a boy in the first two years of life with Wiskott-Aldrich syndrome, due to receive a stem cell transplant.

This chain uses TRBV5-1 with TRBJ2-1, with D possibly being TRBD2 (5 bases). The V end was cut by 4 bases, the J end by 2 bases, with 16 bases between. CDR3 length: 16 amino acids. Germline V gives CDR1 SGHRS, CDR2 YFSETQ. CDR3 nucleotide sequence: TGCGCCAGCAGCCGAGCCTCCGGGGATACCTACAATGAGCAGTTCTTC. It codes for CASSRASGDTYNEQFF.

This clonotype was seen a handful of times. This CDR3 is CASSYSSNEQFF. CDR3 in DNA: TGTGCCAGCAGTTACTCGAGTAATGAGCAGTTCTTC. The V call is TRBV6-5, the J call TRBJ2-1, with D unclear. The CDR3 contains 12 residues. The V and J ends lost 0 bases and 7 bases respectively, with 4 bases between them. Germline values: CDR1 MNHEY, CDR2 SVGAGI.

This clonotype was recorded a few times. This chain links TRBV5-1 with TRBJ2-2; D might be TRBD1 or TRBD2, each matching 5 bases. V lost 3 bases, J lost 4 bases, and 16 bases lay in between. Germline loops: CDR1 SGHRS, CDR2 YFSETQ. This CDR3 contains 16 residues. Here the CDR3 reads CASSSSPGTATGELFF. The CDR3 DNA follows: TGCGCCAGCAGCTCTTCTCCCGGGACGGCCACCGGGGAGCTGTTTTTT.

This clonotype showed up just a few times. The chain joins TRBV5-5 to TRBJ2-1, with a weak D call TRBD2 (5 bases). CDR3 length equals 15 residues. The V gene's germline CDR1 is SGHKS and CDR2 YYEKEE (reference sequence). V gave up 3 bases and J gave up 8 bases, with 18 bases separating them. The CDR3 region has the DNA TGTGCCAGCAGCTCCGGACTGAGAGGGCAGGATGAGCAGTTCTTC. Amino acids: CASSSGLRGQDEQFF.

This clonotype has a handful of counts. The chain recombines TRBV20-1 with TRBJ2-3; unclear D gene. V was pared by 5 bases and J by 2 bases, with 14 bases between. Germline V lookup: CDR1 DFQATT, CDR2 SNEGSKA (reference sequence). CDR3 length: 14 amino acids. CDR3 nucleotide sequence: TGCAGTGCTCCGCTGGGCTTCTTCACAGATACGCAGTATTTT. It yields the protein CSAPLGFFTDTQYF.

The chain is built from TRBV24-1 and TRBJ2-2, with 8 nucleotides matching TRBD1. The CDR3 length is 16 residues. The V and J ends lost 3 bases and 7 bases, in that order; junction bases with no gene match: 9. Looked up from germline, CDR1 is KGHDR and CDR2 is SFDVKD. Here the CDR3 DNA reads TGTGCCACCAGTGATGATTACCGACAGGGGATCGGGGAGCTGTTTTTT. This encodes CATSDDYRQGIGELFF.

This clonotype was recorded many times. This chain joins TRBV11-2 and TRBJ2-5; no clear D. CDR3 length: 11 amino acids. The germline V gene has CDR1 SGHAT and CDR2 FQNNGV. Trimming shortened V by 5 bases and J by 4 bases, and 5 bases separated the two germline ends. Here the CDR3 reads CASSRSETQYF. For the CDR3, the DNA is TGTGCCAGCAGCCGTTCAGAGACCCAGTACTTC.

The chain carries TRBV10-3 and TRBJ2-1; tentative D call: TRBD2 (7 bases). V was clipped by 4 bases and J by 3 bases, with 13 bases between them. Germline V gene sequence: CDR1 ENHRY, CDR2 SYGVKD. The CDR3 sequence is 15 residues long. The CDR3 DNA follows: TGTGCCATCAGTGGGGGGCTAGCGGACTACAATGAGCAGTTCTTC. Translated: CAISGGLADYNEQFF.

The chain links TRBV30 to TRBJ1-1; 7 bases line up with TRBD1. The CDR3 length is 16 residues. V trimming: 2 bases; J trimming: 2 bases; junction bases outside the gene matches: 11. Per the germline V gene, CDR1 is GTSNPN and CDR2 is SVGIG (reference sequence). The CDR3 DNA reads TGTGCCTGGAGTTCACAGGGGCTACTTATCAACACTGAAGCTTTCTTT. It translates to CAWSSQGLLINTEAFF.

The V gene is TRBV10-3, the J gene TRBJ2-1; TRBD2 matches at 10 bases. The CDR3 contains 15 residues. V dropped 6 bases and J dropped 3; count of bases not matched to a gene: 5. From germline, CDR1 is ENHRY and CDR2 SYGVKD. CDR3 in amino acids: CAISGGTSDYNEQFF. The CDR3 DNA follows: TGTGCCATCAGCGGCGGGACTAGCGACTACAATGAGCAGTTCTTC.

This sequence joins TRBV20-1 and TRBJ1-1; D might be TRBD1 (6 bases). Trimming took 1 base from V and 4 from J, leaving 13 bases between them. The CDR3 spans 14 residues. Looked up from germline, CDR1 is DFQATT and CDR2 is SNEGSKA (reference sequence). The CDR3 sequence: CSARVTGLGTEAFF. CDR3 DNA sequence: TGCAGTGCTAGAGTTACAGGGTTGGGCACTGAAGCTTTCTTT.

This clonotype has a handful of counts. The genes are TRBV20-1 and TRBJ2-6; maybe TRBD1 (5 bases). V dropped 3 bases and J dropped 0 bases, with 9 bases sitting between them. Germline CDR1 is DFQATT and CDR2 is SNEGSKA (reference sequence). The CDR3 is made up of 15 amino acids. The CDR3 nucleotides read TGCAGTGCTAGGAAGGGGTTCTCTGGGGCCAACGTCCTGACTTTC. The encoded protein is CSARKGFSGANVLTF.

This clonotype was observed a few times. The chain couples TRBV20-1 to TRBJ2-1; D ambiguous. Trimming cost V 3 bases and J 4 bases, with 7 bases left between them. Looked up from germline, CDR1 is DFQATT and CDR2 is SNEGSKA (reference sequence). CDR3 length equals 12 residues. The CDR3 reads CSASPTYNEQFF. CDR3 in DNA: TGCAGTGCTAGCCCGACTTACAATGAGCAGTTCTTC.

The rearrangement links TRBV4-1 to TRBJ2-2; 13 positions agree with TRBD2. Unmatched junction bases numbered 3, after V lost 3 bases and J lost 2 bases. The CDR3 covers 17 residues. CDR1 is MGHRA and CDR2 is YSYEKL in the germline V gene. CDR3 nucleotide sequence: TGCGCCAGCAGCCATATGGGACTAGCGGGAAACACCGGGGAGCTGTTTTTT. It encodes CASSHMGLAGNTGELFF.

The chain uses TRBV10-3 and TRBJ2-7, with D maybe TRBD1 (5 bases). Deletions cut 0 bases from V and 4 bases from J, with 10 bases between. The CDR3 spans 14 residues. The V gene's germline CDR1 is ENHRY and CDR2 SYGVKD. CDR3: CAISESWTTYEQYF. CDR3 sequence (DNA): TGTGCCATCAGTGAGTCGTGGACAACGTACGAGCAGTACTTC.

V is TRBV12-3 or TRBV12-4 and J is TRBJ1-2; D gene uncertain. V was trimmed by 6 bases and J by 8 bases, leaving 16 bases between them. The CDR3 is 13 residues long. The CDR3 sequence is CASRLPGTRGYTF. DNA for the CDR3: TGTGCCAGCAGACTTCCGGGCACGAGAGGCTACACCTTC.

V is TRBV9 and J is TRBJ2-1; 10 bases fit TRBD2. V dropped 4 bases and J dropped 9; count of bases not matched to a gene: 13. This CDR3 has 16 amino acids. CDR1 is SGDLS, CDR2 YYNGEE, per germline. The CDR3, as DNA: TGTGCCAGCAGCCTGGGAGCGGGAGGGCCGTTCTTTGAGCAGTTCTTC. Amino acid sequence: CASSLGAGGPFFEQFF.

The chain uses TRBV27 and TRBJ2-3; a weak D match, TRBD2 (5 bases). The CDR3 consists of 14 residues. V lost 2 bases to trimming and J lost 4 bases, with 10 bases between them. The V gene's germline CDR1 is MNHEY and CDR2 SMNVEV (reference sequence). The CDR3 reads CASSLKWESDTQYF. DNA for the CDR3: TGTGCCAGCAGTTTAAAATGGGAGTCAGATACGCAGTATTTT.

V usage is TRBV21-1 and J usage is TRBJ1-1; the D call TRBD1 from the table was never checked on the DNA. TRBV21-1 is listed as a pseudogene. The CDR3 consists of 15 residues. The CDR3 DNA reads TGTGCCAGCAGCAAAGAAGGACAGCAGAACACTGAAGCTTTCTTT. Amino acid sequence: CASSKEGQQNTEAFF.

This clonotype was seen a few times. J is TRBJ2-1 and V is TRBV11-2, with 8 nucleotides matching TRBD1. Germline V lookup: CDR1 SGHAT, CDR2 FQNNGV. The CDR3 loop spans 16 amino acids. V shed 5 bases, J shed 0 bases, and the junction held 6 bases outside the gene matches. Written as DNA, the CDR3 is TGTGCCAGCAGCCAGAGACAGGGGAGCTCCTACAATGAGCAGTTCTTC. It is translated as CASSQRQGSSYNEQFF.

With regard to this clonotype: The conserved phenylalanine or tryptophan is not found at the CDR3 terminus, so this likely reflects a read error. No DNA is shown, since the ends of the CDR3 on it are uncertain; the CDR3 is the one TCRdb lists. The chain combines TRBV28 with TRBJ2-7; TRBD1 is the table's D call and was not checked against the DNA. From germline, CDR1 is MDHEN and CDR2 SYDVKM. The CDR3 has 14 amino acids, counting both end residues. CDR3 loop: CASSPDRLTSSTSL.

V usage is TRBV7-8 and J usage is TRBJ1-1, with a possible D match to TRBD1 (5 bases). This CDR3 region has 16 residues. Trimming left V 1 base short and J 6 bases short, with 18 bases between. The germline CDR1 and CDR2 sequences are SGHVS and FQNEAQ. CDR3 in DNA: TGTGCCAGCAGCTTAGAATTCGGGGGGGTGATCCCTGAAGCTTTCTTT. Amino acid sequence: CASSLEFGGVIPEAFF.

This clonotype was seen more than once but under ten times. The chain recombines TRBV5-1 with TRBJ2-7; TRBD2 might be the D (5 bases). V was pared by 0 bases and J by 4 bases, with 14 bases between. Germline V CDR1 and CDR2: SGHRS, YFSETQ. The CDR3 is 15 amino acids. The CDR3 loop reads CASSLAASHPYEQYF. The CDR3 DNA is TGCGCCAGCAGCTTGGCGGCTAGCCACCCTTACGAGCAGTACTTC.

V gene TRBV5-1 combines with J gene TRBJ2-3; 11 bases map to TRBD1. V was clipped by 2 bases and J by 2 bases; unmatched bases: 4. Germline V gene sequence: CDR1 SGHRS, CDR2 YFSETQ. The CDR3 is 16 residues long. CDR3 sequence reads: CASSLGQGATTDTQYF. CDR3 nucleotides: TGCGCCAGCAGCTTAGGACAGGGGGCTACCACAGATACGCAGTATTTT.

The V and J genes are TRBV20-1 and TRBJ2-3; D is perhaps TRBD1 (6 bases). The V and J ends lost 5 bases and 5 bases respectively, with 20 bases between them. Germline loops: CDR1 DFQATT, CDR2 SNEGSKA (reference sequence). CDR3 length equals 15 residues. The CDR3 region has the DNA TGCAGTGCTTCTCCCGGGACATATAAACGAGATACGCAGTATTTT. Protein product: CSASPGTYKRDTQYF.

The V call is TRBV11-2, the J call TRBJ1-3; 7 nucleotides match TRBD1. The CDR3 contains 16 residues. Germline CDR1 and CDR2: SGHAT and FQNNGV. Losses at the gene ends were 1 base for V and 2 bases for J; bases not matched to a gene: 5. The CDR3 here is CASSLGPDRAGNTIYF. The CDR3, as DNA: TGTGCCAGCAGCTTAGGACCCGACAGGGCTGGAAACACCATATATTTT.

This clonotype occurred a few times. The chain couples TRBV29-1 to TRBJ1-2; perhaps TRBD1 as D (6 bases). The CDR3 is made up of 13 amino acids. The V gene's germline CDR1 is SQVTM and CDR2 ANQGSEA. Trimming left V 4 bases short and J 8 bases short, with 17 bases between. The CDR3 DNA is TGCAGCGTTGGTATGGCAGGGGCGGGAGGCTACACCTTC. This codes for CSVGMAGAGGYTF.

The chain employs TRBV24-1 and TRBJ2-3, with TRBD1 matching 8 bases. The CDR3 loop spans 16 amino acids. Germline V gives CDR1 KGHDR, CDR2 SFDVKD. Trimming removed 3 bases from V and 4 bases from J; junction bases left unmatched: 8. The chain's CDR3 is CATSDPTPGQADTQYF. DNA for the CDR3: TGTGCCACCAGTGATCCCACACCGGGACAGGCAGATACGCAGTATTTT.